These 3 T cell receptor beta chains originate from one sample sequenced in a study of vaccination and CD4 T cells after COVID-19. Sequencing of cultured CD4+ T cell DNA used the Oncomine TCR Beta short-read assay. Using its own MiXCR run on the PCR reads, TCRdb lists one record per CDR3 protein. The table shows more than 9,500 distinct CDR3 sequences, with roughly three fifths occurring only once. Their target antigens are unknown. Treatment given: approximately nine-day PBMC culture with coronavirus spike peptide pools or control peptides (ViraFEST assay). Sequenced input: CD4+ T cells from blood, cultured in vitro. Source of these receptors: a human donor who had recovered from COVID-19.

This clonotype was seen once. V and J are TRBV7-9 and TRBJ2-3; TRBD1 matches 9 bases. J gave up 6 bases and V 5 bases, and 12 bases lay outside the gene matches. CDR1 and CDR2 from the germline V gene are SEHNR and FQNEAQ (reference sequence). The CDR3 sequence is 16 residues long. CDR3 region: CASSNSGQGSGDTQYF. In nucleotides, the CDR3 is TGTGCCAGCAGCAACTCTGGACAGGGGAGTGGGGATACGCAGTATTTT.

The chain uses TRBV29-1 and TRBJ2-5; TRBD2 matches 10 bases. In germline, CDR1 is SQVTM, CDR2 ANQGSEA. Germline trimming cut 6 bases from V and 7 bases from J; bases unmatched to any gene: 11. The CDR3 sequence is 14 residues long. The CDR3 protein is CSVGLAGVVGTQYF. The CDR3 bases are TGCAGCGTAGGTCTAGCGGGAGTGGTGGGGACCCAGTACTTC.

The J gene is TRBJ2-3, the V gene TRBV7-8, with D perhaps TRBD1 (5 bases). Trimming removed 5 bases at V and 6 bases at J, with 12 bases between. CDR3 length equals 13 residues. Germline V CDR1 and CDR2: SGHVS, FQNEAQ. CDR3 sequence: CASSDQGLDTQYF. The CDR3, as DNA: TGTGCCAGCAGCGATCAGGGTTTGGATACGCAGTATTTT.